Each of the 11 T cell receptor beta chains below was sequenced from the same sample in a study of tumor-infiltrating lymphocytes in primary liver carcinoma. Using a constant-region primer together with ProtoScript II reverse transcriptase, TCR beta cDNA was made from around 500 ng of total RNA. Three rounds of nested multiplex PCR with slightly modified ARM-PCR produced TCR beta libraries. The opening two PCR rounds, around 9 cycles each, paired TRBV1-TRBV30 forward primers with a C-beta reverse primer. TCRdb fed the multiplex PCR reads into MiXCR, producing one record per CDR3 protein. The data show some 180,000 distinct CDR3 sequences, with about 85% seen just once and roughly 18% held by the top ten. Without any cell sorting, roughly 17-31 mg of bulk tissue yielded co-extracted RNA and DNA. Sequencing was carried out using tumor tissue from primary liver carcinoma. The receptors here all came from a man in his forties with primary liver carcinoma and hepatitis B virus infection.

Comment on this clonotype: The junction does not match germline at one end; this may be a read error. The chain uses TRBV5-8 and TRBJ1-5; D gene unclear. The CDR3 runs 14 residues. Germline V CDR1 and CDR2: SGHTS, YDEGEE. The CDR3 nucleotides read TGTGCCAACAGCGGGCGGGTTATCAATCAGCCCCAGCATTTT. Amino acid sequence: CANSGRVINQPQHF.

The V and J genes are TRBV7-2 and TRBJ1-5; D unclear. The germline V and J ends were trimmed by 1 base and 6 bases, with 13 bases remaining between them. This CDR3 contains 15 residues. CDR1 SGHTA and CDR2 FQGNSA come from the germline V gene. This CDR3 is CASSLEGGNGQPQHF. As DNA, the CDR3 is TGTGCCAGCAGCTTAGAGGGAGGGAACGGTCAGCCCCAGCATTTT.

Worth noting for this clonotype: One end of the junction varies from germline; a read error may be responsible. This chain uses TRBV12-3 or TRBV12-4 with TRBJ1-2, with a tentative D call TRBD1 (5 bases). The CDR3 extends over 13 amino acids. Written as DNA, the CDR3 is TGTGCGAGCATCTCCCAGGGAGGCGGTGGCTACACCTTC. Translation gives CASISQGGGGYTF.

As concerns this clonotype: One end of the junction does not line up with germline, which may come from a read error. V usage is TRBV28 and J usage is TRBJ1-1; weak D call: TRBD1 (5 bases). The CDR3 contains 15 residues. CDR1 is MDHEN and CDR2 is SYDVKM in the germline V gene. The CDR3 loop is CASSLREGLNTEDFF. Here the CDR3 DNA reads TGTGCCAGCAGTTTAAGAGAGGGACTAAACACTGAAGATTTCTTT.

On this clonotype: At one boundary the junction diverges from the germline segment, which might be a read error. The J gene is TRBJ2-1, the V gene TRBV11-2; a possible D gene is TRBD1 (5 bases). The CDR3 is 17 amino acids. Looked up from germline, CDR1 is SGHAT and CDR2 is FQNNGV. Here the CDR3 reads CASSLDRGARFYNEKFF. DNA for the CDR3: TGTGCCAGCAGCTTAGATAGGGGCGCGAGGTTCTATAATGAGAAGTTCTTC. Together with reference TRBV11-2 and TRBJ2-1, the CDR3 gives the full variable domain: EAGVAQSPRYKIIEKRQSVAFWCNPISGHATLYWYQQILGQGPKLLIQFQNNGVVDDSQLPKDRFSAERLKGVDSTLKIQPAKLEDSAVYLCASSLDRGARFYNEKFFGPGTRLTVL.

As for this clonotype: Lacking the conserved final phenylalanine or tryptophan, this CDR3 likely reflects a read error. The CDR3 here is CARSPPSGRMSGEQFL. In DNA, the CDR3 is TGTGCCAGAAGCCCCCCTAGCGGGAGAATGAGTGGCGAGCAGTTCCTC. V usage is TRBV7-9 and J usage is TRBJ2-1, with 10 bases identical to TRBD2. The CDR3 extends over 16 amino acids. Germline CDR1 and CDR2: SEHNR and FQNEAQ (reference sequence). Unmatched junction bases numbered 18, after V lost 9 bases and J lost 10 bases.

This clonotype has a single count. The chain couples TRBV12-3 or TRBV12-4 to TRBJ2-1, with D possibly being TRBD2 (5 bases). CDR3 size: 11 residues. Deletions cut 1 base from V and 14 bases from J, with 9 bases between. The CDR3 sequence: CASSLGTEKFF. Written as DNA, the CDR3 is TGTGCCAGCAGTTTAGGGACTGAAAAGTTCTTC.

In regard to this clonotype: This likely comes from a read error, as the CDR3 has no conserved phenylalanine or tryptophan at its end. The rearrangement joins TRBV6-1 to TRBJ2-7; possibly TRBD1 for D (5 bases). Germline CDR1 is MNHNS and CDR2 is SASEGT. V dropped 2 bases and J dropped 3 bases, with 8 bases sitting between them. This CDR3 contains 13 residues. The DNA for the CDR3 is TGTGCCAGCAGTGAAAGACAGATCTACGAGCAGTACTTA. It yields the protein CASSERQIYEQYL.

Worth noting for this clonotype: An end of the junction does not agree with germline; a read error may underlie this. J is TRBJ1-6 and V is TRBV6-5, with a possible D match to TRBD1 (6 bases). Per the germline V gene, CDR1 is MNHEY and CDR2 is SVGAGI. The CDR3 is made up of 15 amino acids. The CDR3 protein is CTSSKQGVNNSPLHF. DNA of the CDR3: TGTACCAGCAGCAAACAGGGAGTGAATAATTCACCCCTCCACTTT.

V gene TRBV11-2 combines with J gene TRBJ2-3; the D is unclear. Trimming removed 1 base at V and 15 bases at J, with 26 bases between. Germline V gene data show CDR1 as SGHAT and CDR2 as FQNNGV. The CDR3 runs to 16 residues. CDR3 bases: TGTGCCAGCAGCTTAGCCGCGACCCTGGACGGTGTGTATCCCTATTTT. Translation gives CASSLAATLDGVYPYF. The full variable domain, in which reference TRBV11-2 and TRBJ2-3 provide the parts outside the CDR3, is EAGVAQSPRYKIIEKRQSVAFWCNPISGHATLYWYQQILGQGPKLLIQFQNNGVVDDSQLPKDRFSAERLKGVDSTLKIQPAKLEDSAVYLCASSLAATLDGVYPYFGPGTRLTVL.

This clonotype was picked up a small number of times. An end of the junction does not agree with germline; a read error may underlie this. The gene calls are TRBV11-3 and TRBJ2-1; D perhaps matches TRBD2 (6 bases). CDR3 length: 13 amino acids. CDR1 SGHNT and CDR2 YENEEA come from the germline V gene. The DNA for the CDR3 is TGTACCAGCAGCTTAGGTAGCGGTAATGAGCAGTTGTTC. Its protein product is CTSSLGSGNEQLF.